This is a list of T cell receptor beta chains from one sample in a study of blood T cell repertoires in COVID-19. This table comes from immunoSEQ multiplex PCR, and its TCRdb copy is limited to in-frame clones, with some not included. The sample yields about 270,000 clones, 75% to 90% seen once. Material: PBMCs or T cells enriched from blood (not recorded which). Receptors originate from a woman aged 30 to 39 with acute COVID-19. The CDR3 runs from the conserved cysteine through the conserved F or W. A D gene is named only where the DNA matches it firmly. Expanded clones are given a class, and other clones once, few, many or no size at all.

>-|TRBV19|TRBJ1-5|-
CASSIGEGRYNQPQHF
TGTGCCAGTAGTATCGGGGAGGGAAGGTATAATCAGCCCCAGCATTTT
>TRBD1|TRBV6-5|TRBJ2-7|-
CAGLGTGNYEQYF
TGTGCCGGCCTCGGGACAGGGAACTACGAGCAGTACTTC
>TRBD2|TRBV10-3|TRBJ2-3|-
CAISRAGTSSQDTQYF
TGTGCCATCAGTCGCGCCGGGACTAGCTCTCAGGATACGCAGTATTTT
>-|TRBV7-6|TRBJ1-2|few
CASSLGGGYGYTF
TGTGCCAGCAGCTTAGGTGGGGGGTATGGCTACACCTTC
>-|TRBV27|TRBJ2-7|-
CASSLSTGPTYEQYF
TGTGCCAGCAGTTTATCGACAGGTCCTACCTACGAGCAGTACTTC
>TRBD2|TRBV30|TRBJ2-1|-
CAWSALAGNVDEQFF
TGTGCCTGGAGTGCTTTAGCGGGAAACGTGGATGAGCAGTTCTTC
>TRBD2|TRBV5-5|TRBJ2-3|-
CASSFLTSGTTDTQYF
TGTGCCAGCAGCTTCCTGACTAGCGGGACCACAGATACGCAGTATTTT
>-|TRBV5-4|TRBJ1-2|-
CASSPDMFYGYTF
TGTGCCAGCAGCCCGGACATGTTCTATGGCTACACCTTC
>-|TRBV13|TRBJ1-1|-
CASSFAGLQAFF
TGTGCCAGCAGCTTCGCGGGACTACAAGCTTTCTTT
>TRBD1|TRBV5-1|TRBJ2-1|-
CASSFPRLEGTGENEQFF
TGCGCCAGCTCCTTCCCCCGCCTGGAGGGGACAGGAGAGAATGAGCAGTTCTTC
>-|TRBV24-1|TRBJ1-1|-
CATSDIGGTEAFF
TGTGCCACCAGTGACATAGGAGGAACTGAAGCTTTCTTT
>TRBD2|TRBV4-1|TRBJ2-3|-
CASSQGWRGTDTQYF
TGCGCCAGCAGCCAAGGATGGCGGGGGACAGATACGCAGTATTTT
>TRBD1|TRBV12-3/TRBV12-4|TRBJ1-2|few
CASSLGTGTGYTF
TGTGCCAGCAGTTTAGGGACAGGGACTGGCTACACCTTC
>TRBD2|TRBV5-1|TRBJ2-2|-
CASSLLAGGTGELFF
TGCGCCAGCAGCTTGTTGGCGGGAGGAACCGGGGAGCTGTTTTTT
>TRBD1|TRBV7-6|TRBJ1-2|-
CASSLVTGDGYTF
TGTGCCAGCAGCTTAGTGACAGGGGATGGCTACACCTTC
>-|TRBV4-1|TRBJ2-3|-
CASSHLIADTQYF
TGCGCCAGCAGTCACCTTATAGCCGATACGCAGTATTTT
>-|TRBV12-5|TRBJ2-1|-
CASGWEGEGDNEQFF
TGTGCTAGTGGTTGGGAGGGGGAGGGGGACAATGAGCAGTTCTTC
>TRBD1|TRBV7-2|TRBJ1-2|-
CASSTGTGSYTYGYTF
TGTGCCAGCAGCACCGGGACAGGGTCCTATACCTATGGCTACACCTTC
>TRBD2|TRBV20-1|TRBJ2-2|-
CSASLTAGGLGELFF
TGCAGTGCTAGTTTGACGGCGGGAGGCCTTGGGGAGCTGTTTTTT
>-|TRBV27|TRBJ2-7|once
CASSLGTLDEQYF
TGTGCCAGCAGTTTAGGCACCCTCGACGAGCAGTACTTC
>-|TRBV18|TRBJ2-7|-
CASSPSQGLREQYF
TGTGCCAGCTCACCAAGCCAGGGATTGAGAGAGCAGTACTTC
>-|TRBV6-1|TRBJ2-1|-
CASSEPTEYNEQFF
TGTGCCAGCAGTGAACCGACAGAATACAATGAGCAGTTCTTC
>TRBD2|TRBV2|TRBJ2-1|-
CASRGRGNEQFF
TGTGCCAGCAGGGGGAGGGGAAATGAGCAGTTCTTC
>-|TRBV10-3|TRBJ1-2|-
CAISESIVSGRDRTNYGYTF
TGTGCCATCAGTGAGTCGATCGTCTCGGGAAGAGACAGGACTAACTATGGCTACACCTTC
>-|TRBV19|TRBJ1-5|-
CASSIDGRGGNQPQHF
TGTGCCAGTAGTATAGATGGCAGGGGAGGCAATCAGCCCCAGCATTTT
>-|TRBV4-1|TRBJ2-1|-
CASSQDRRLSSYNEQFF
TGCGCCAGCAGCCAAGATCGGCGGTTGAGCTCCTACAATGAGCAGTTCTTC
>-|TRBV28|TRBJ2-7|-
CASSPTGTFMVWEQYF
TGTGCCAGCAGTCCAACCGGGACATTCATGGTGTGGGAGCAGTACTTC
>-|TRBV5-6|TRBJ2-2|few
CASSTVLGESAGELFF
TGTGCCAGCAGCACTGTTCTGGGAGAATCGGCCGGGGAGCTGTTTTTT
>-|TRBV19|TRBJ2-2|-
CASSIRRSANTGELFF
TGTGCCAGTAGTATCCGGCGGAGCGCGAACACCGGGGAGCTGTTTTTT
>TRBD1|TRBV18|TRBJ1-2|-
CASSPDSDRAAYGYTF
TGTGCCAGCTCACCTGACTCGGACAGGGCCGCCTATGGCTACACCTTC
>-|TRBV7-8|TRBJ1-6|-
CASSLLEGRGSPLHF
TGTGCCAGCAGCTTATTGGAGGGGCGCGGATCACCCCTCCACTTT
>TRBD1|TRBV7-9|TRBJ2-1|-
CASSTSGQGNHNEQFF
TGTGCCAGCAGCACATCGGGACAGGGGAATCACAATGAGCAGTTCTTC
>TRBD2|TRBV28|TRBJ2-1|-
CASSRGRALWNEQFF
TGTGCCAGCAGCCGCGGGAGGGCCCTTTGGAATGAGCAGTTCTTC
>TRBD1|TRBV7-2|TRBJ1-4|-
CASSLDWAGGEKLFF
TGTGCCAGCAGCTTAGACTGGGCAGGGGGGGAAAAACTGTTTTTT
>TRBD2|TRBV24-1|TRBJ2-7|-
CATGSGSSYEQYF
TGTGCCACCGGTAGCGGGTCTTCCTACGAGCAGTACTTC
>-|TRBV11-2|TRBJ1-4|once
CASSLDDFNEKLFF
TGTGCCAGCAGCTTAGACGACTTTAATGAAAAACTGTTTTTT
>-|TRBV27|TRBJ2-1|once
CASSGSSSNEQFF
TGTGCCAGCAGCGGGAGTTCGAGCAATGAGCAGTTCTTC